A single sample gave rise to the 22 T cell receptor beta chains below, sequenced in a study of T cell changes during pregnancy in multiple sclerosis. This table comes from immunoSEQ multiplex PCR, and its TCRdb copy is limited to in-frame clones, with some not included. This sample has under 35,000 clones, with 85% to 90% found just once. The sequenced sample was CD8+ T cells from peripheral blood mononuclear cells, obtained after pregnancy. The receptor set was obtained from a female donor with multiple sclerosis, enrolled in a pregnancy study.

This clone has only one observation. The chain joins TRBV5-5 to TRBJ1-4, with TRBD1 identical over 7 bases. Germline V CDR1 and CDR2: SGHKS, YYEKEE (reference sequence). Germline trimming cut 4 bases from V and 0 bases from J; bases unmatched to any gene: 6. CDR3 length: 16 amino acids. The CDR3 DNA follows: TGTGCCAGCAGCATCGGGACAGACCCAACTAATGAAAAACTGTTTTTT. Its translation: CASSIGTDPTNEKLFF.

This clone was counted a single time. CDR3 coding DNA: TGTGCCAGTGGGGGGGGCGCGTACAATGAGCAGTTCTTC. Translated: CASGGGAYNEQFF. V gene TRBV11-2 combines with J gene TRBJ2-1, with D tentatively TRBD2 (7 bases). From germline, CDR1 is SGHAT and CDR2 FQNNGV. This CDR3 spans 13 amino acids. Trimming cost V 9 bases and J 4 bases, with 13 bases left between them.

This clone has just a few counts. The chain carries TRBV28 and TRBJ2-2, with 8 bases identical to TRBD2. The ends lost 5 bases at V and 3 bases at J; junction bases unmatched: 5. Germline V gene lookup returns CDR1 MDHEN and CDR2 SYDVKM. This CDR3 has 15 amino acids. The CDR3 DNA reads TGTGCCAGCAGTACGGGACTAGGACACACCGGGGAGCTGTTTTTT. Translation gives CASSTGLGHTGELFF.

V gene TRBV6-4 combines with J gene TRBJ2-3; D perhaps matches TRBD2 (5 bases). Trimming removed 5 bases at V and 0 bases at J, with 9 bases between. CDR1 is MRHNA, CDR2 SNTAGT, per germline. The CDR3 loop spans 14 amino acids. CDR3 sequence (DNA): TGTGCCAGCAGTATTACTAGTAGCACAGATACGCAGTATTTT. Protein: CASSITSSTDTQYF.

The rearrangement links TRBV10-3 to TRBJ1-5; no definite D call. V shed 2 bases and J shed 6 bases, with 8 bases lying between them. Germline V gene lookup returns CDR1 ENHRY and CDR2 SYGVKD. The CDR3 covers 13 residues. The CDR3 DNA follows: TGTGCCATCAGTGAGGGAGTCACTCAGCCCCAGCATTTT. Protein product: CAISEGVTQPQHF.

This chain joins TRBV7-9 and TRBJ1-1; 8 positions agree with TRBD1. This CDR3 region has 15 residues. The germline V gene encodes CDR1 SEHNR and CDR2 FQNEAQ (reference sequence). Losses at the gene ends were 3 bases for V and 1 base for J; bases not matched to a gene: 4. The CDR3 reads CASSLFGQGNTEAFF. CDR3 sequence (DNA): TGTGCCAGCAGCTTGTTCGGACAGGGGAACACTGAAGCTTTCTTT.

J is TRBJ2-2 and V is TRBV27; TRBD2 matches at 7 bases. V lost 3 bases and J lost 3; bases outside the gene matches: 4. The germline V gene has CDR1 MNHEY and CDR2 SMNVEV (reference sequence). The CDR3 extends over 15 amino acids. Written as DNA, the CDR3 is TGTGCCAGCAGTTTGATGGGGGGGTACACCGGGGAGCTGTTTTTT. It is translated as CASSLMGGYTGELFF.

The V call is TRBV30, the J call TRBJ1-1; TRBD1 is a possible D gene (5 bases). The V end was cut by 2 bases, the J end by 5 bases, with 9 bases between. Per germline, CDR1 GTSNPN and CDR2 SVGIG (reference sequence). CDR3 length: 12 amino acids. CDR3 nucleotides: TGTGCCTGGAGTCGGGGGATAACTGAAGCTTTCTTT. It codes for CAWSRGITEAFF.

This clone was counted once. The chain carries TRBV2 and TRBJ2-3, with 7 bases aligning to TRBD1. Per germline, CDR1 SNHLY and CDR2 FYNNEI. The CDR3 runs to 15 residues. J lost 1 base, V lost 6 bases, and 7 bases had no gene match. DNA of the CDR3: TGTGCCAGCAGGAGTCGGGACAGTCGCACAGATACGCAGTATTTT. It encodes CASRSRDSRTDTQYF.

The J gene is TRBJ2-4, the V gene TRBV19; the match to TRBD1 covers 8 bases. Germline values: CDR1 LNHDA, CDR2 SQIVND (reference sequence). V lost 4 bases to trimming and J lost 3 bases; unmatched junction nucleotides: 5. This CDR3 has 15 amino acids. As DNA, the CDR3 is TGTGCCAGTAGTACGGACAGGGAAGGCAAAAACATTCAGTACTTC. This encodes CASSTDREGKNIQYF.

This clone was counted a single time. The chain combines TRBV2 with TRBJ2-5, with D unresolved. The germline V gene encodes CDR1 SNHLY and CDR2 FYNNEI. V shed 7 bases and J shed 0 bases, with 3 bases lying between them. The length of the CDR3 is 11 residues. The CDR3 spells CASTNQETQYF. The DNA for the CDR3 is TGTGCCAGCACCAACCAAGAGACCCAGTACTTC.

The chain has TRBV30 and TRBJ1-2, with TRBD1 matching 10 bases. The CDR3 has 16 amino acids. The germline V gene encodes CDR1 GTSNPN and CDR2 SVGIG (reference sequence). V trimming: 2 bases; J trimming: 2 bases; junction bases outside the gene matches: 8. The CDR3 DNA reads TGTGCCTGGAGTCTTCCCGGGACAGGGGTGAACTATGGCTACACCTTC. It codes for CAWSLPGTGVNYGYTF.

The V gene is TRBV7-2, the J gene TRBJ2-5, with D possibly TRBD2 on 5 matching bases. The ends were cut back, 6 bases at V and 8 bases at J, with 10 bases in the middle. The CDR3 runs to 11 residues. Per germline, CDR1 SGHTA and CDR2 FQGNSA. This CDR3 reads CASSFSETQYF. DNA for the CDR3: TGTGCCAGCAGTTTTAGCGAAACCCAGTACTTC.

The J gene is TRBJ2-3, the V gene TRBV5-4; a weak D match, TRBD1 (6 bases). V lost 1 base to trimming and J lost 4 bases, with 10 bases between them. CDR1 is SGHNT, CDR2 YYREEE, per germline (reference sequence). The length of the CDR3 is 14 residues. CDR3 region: CASSLPDRADTQYF. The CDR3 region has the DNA TGTGCCAGCAGCTTGCCGGACAGAGCAGATACGCAGTATTTT.

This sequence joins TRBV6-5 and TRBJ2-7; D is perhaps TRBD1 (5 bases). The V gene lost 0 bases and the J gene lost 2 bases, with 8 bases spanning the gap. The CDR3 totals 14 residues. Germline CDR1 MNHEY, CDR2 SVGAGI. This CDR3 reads CASSYSVRAYEQYF. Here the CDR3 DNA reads TGTGCCAGCAGTTACTCTGTCAGGGCCTACGAGCAGTACTTC.

The CDR3 DNA reads TGTGCCAGTAGTATAGCAGGAGGGGATCAGCCCCAGCATTTT. Amino acids: CASSIAGGDQPQHF. The chain employs TRBV19 and TRBJ1-5, with D possibly matching TRBD1 (5 bases). Trimming took 1 base from V and 5 from J, leaving 9 bases between them. Germline-derived CDR1 and CDR2 are LNHDA and SQIVND (reference sequence). The CDR3 is 14 residues long.

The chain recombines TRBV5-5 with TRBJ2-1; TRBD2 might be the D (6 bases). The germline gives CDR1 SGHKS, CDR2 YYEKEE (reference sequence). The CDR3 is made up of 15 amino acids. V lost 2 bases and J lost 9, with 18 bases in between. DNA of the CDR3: TGTGCCAGCAGCTTATACCCCACTAGCCTGAGTGAGCAGTTCTTC. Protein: CASSLYPTSLSEQFF. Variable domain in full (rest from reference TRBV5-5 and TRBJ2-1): DAGVTQSPTHLIKTRGQQVTLRCSPISGHKSVSWYQQVLGQGPQFIFQYYEKEERGRGNFPDRFSARQFPNYSSELNVNALLLGDSALYLCASSLYPTSLSEQFFGPGTRLTVL.

CDR3 protein: CASSPHSSGNLDTGELFF. The CDR3 DNA reads as TGCGCCAGCAGCCCCCACTCTTCGGGGAACCTCGACACCGGGGAGCTGTTTTTT. This chain uses TRBV4-3 with TRBJ2-2; D is perhaps TRBD2 (5 bases). This CDR3 has 18 residues. Trimming pared 4 bases from V and 3 bases from J, leaving 21 bases between. The germline gives CDR1 LGHNA, CDR2 YSLEER.

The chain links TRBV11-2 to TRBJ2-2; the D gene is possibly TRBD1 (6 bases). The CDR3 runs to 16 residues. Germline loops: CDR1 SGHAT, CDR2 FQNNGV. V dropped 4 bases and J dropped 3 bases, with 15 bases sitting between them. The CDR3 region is CASSSKQGTDTGELFF. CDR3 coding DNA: TGTGCCAGCAGCTCTAAACAGGGTACGGACACCGGGGAGCTGTTTTTT. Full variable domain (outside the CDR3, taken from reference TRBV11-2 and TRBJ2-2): EAGVAQSPRYKIIEKRQSVAFWCNPISGHATLYWYQQILGQGPKLLIQFQNNGVVDDSQLPKDRFSAERLKGVDSTLKIQPAKLEDSAVYLCASSSKQGTDTGELFFGEGSRLTVL.

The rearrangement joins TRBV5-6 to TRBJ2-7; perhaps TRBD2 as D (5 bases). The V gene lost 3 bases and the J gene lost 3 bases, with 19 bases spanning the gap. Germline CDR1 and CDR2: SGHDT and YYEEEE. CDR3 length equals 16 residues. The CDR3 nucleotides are TGTGCCAGCAGCTCATCCTGGACGGGGAAGCGCTACGAGCAGTACTTC. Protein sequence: CASSSSWTGKRYEQYF.

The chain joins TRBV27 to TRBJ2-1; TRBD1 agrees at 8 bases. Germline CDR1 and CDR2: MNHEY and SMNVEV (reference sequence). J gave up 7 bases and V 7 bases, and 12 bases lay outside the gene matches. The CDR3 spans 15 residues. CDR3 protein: CASTLIKGQGNEQFF. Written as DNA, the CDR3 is TGTGCCAGCACCCTCATTAAAGGACAGGGTAATGAGCAGTTCTTC.

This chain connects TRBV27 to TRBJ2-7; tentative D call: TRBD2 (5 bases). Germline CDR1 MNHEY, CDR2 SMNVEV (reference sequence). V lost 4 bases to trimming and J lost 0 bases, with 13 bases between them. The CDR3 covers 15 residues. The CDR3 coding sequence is TGTGCCAGCAGTTCGGCGGGCAGGAGCTCCTACGAGCAGTACTTC. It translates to CASSSAGRSSYEQYF.